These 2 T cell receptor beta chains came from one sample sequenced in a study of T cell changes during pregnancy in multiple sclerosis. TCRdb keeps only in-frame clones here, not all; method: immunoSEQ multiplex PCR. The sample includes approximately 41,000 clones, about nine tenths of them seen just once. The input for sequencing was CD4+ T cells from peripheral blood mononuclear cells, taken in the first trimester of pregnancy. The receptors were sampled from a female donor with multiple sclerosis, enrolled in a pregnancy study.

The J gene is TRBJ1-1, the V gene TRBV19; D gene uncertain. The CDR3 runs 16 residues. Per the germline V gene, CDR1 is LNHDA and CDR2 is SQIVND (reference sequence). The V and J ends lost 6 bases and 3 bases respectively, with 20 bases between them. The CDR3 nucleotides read TGTGCCAGTAGACCTTACGCAGGAGCCGGGGACACTGAAGCTTTCTTT. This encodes CASRPYAGAGDTEAFF.

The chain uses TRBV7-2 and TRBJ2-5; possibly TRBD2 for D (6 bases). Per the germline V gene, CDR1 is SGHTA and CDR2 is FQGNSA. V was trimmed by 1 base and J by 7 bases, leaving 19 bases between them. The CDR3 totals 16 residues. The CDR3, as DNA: TGTGCCAGCAGCTTAGTGATCACGGGAGCTCAAATGACCCAGTACTTC. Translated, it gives CASSLVITGAQMTQYF.